This T cell receptor (beta chain) stems from a study of blood T cell repertoires in COVID-19. Study context: The United States, Italy and Spain provided the acute and convalescent COVID-19 samples. In each case, the material was cDNA or gDNA derived from T cells, B-cell-depleted T cells, or PBMCs.

Per the original methods: Estimation of nucleated cell counts was performed using reference gene primer amplification. The data were produced by immunoSEQ multiplex PCR, yet TCRdb's version contains in-frame clones alone and is incomplete. From that table come the V and J calls and clone size; the DNA was used to work out D and trimming. The sample consists of roughly 340,000 clones, about 89% of them appearing once. Looked up from germline, CDR1 is SEHNR and CDR2 is FQNEAQ (reference sequence). The trim removed 4 bases at V and 1 base at J, leaving 5 bases unmatched. The CDR3 totals 16 residues. While infection was still active, Seattle patients were enrolled and then followed longitudinally.

The chain employs TRBV7-9 and TRBJ2-3, with 10 bases matching TRBD2. This receptor was taken from a woman younger than 45 with COVID-19, enrolled during active disease. The sample consisted of peripheral blood. CDR3: CASSWGTSVGTDTQYF. The CDR3 bases are TGTGCCAGCAGCTGGGGGACTAGCGTCGGCACAGATACGCAGTATTTT.